The 10 T cell receptor beta chains given below trace back to one sample, sequenced in a study of beta chain features in type 1 diabetes (dated 2018 in TCRdb). What the authors observed across the whole study: Type 1 diabetes patients showed a moderate but significant shortening of TCRB CDR3 length in all four CD4+ subsets.

Their recognized antigens are unknown. The library was built by means of the immunoSEQ multiplex PCR assay. The entire amount of isolated RNA was reverse transcribed using the High Capacity cDNA Reverse Transcription Kit, so the sequenced TCRB transcripts were expressed ones. TCRdb retrieved this table from immuneACCESS and kept in-frame rearrangements only. Not all clones are present; in checked studies, unresolved V genes account for under half, and no reason is known for the remainder. The sample yields approximately 730,000 clones; roughly 13% were counted once. Of the sample, about 0.02% falls within the top ten clones. Sequenced sample: naive CD4+ T cells from blood. This specimen's cell subset or site label, per the study, means: true naive CD4+ T cells. The source is a man aged 18 to 29 with type 1 diabetes.

The gene calls are TRBV2 and TRBJ2-7, with 7 bases lining up with TRBD1. Germline values: CDR1 SNHLY, CDR2 FYNNEI. Unmatched junction bases numbered 3, after V lost 6 bases and J lost 4 bases. CDR3 size: 12 residues. CDR3 loop: CASRDRSYEQYF. Written as DNA, the CDR3 is TGTGCCAGCAGGGACAGGTCTTACGAGCAGTACTTC.

The chain recombines TRBV6-1 with TRBJ1-1; no reliable D call. This CDR3 comprises 12 residues. V lost 7 bases and J lost 3, with 9 bases in between. Germline V gene data show CDR1 as MNHNS and CDR2 as SASEGT. DNA for the CDR3: TGTGCCAGCAAGTATCTTGACACTGAAGCTTTCTTT. Translated: CASKYLDTEAFF.

The sample holds a few counts of this clone. Different DNA sequences within this sample yield the same CDR3. The CDR3 region has the DNA TGTGCCAGCAGCCCAGACCCGGGCACTGAAGCTTTCTTT. It codes for CASSPDPGTEAFF. The rearrangement uses TRBV7-9 and TRBJ1-1; D unresolved. The CDR3 is 13 residues long. Trimming removed 5 bases from V and 4 bases from J, with 11 bases in between. Germline V CDR1 and CDR2: SEHNR, FQNEAQ (reference sequence).

This clone appeared a few times. This rearrangement joins TRBV23-1 to TRBJ1-1; tentative D call: TRBD1 (5 bases). TRBV23-1 is designated an ORF whose function remains uncertain. The V end was cut by 0 bases, the J end by 2 bases, with 10 bases between. The CDR3 loop spans 15 amino acids. The CDR3 is CASSQSLWDNTEAFF. Here the CDR3 DNA reads TGCGCCAGCAGTCAATCTCTTTGGGACAACACTGAAGCTTTCTTT.

The rearrangement links TRBV30 to TRBJ1-3; D gene ambiguous. V lost 2 bases, J lost 0 bases, and 8 bases lay in between. Per the germline V gene, CDR1 is GTSNPN and CDR2 is SVGIG (reference sequence). The CDR3 totals 14 residues. DNA of the CDR3: TGTGCCTGGAGTTCACAGAGCTCTGGAAACACCATATATTTT. This translates into CAWSSQSSGNTIYF. The full variable domain, with the rest looked up from reference TRBV30 and TRBJ1-3, is SQTIHQWPATLVQPVGSPLSLECTVEGTSNPNLYWYRQAAGRGLQLLFYSVGIGQISSEVPQNLSASRPQDRQFILSSKKLLLSDSGFYLCAWSSQSSGNTIYFGEGSWLTVV.

This clone was found a few times. The V and J genes are TRBV20-1 and TRBJ2-7; TRBD1 matches 7 bases. Germline V gene sequence: CDR1 DFQATT, CDR2 SNEGSKA (reference sequence). The CDR3 sequence is 11 residues long. Unmatched junction bases numbered 3, after V lost 6 bases and J lost 4 bases. CDR3 loop: CSALTGYEQYF. The DNA for the CDR3 is TGCAGTGCCCTGACAGGGTACGAGCAGTACTTC.

This clone showed up just a few times. The chain employs TRBV7-7 and TRBJ2-1; 9 nucleotides match TRBD2. V trimming: 1 base; J trimming: 10 bases; junction bases outside the gene matches: 8. CDR3 size: 15 residues. Germline values: CDR1 SSHAT, CDR2 FNYEAQ (reference sequence). The CDR3 DNA reads TGTGCCAGCAGCTTAGGCGGGGGGGCCCCAGGAGAGCAGTTCTTC. Its translation is CASSLGGGAPGEQFF.

The chain couples TRBV19 to TRBJ2-5, with D perhaps given as TRBD1 or TRBD2 (5 bases each). The CDR3 runs to 13 residues. Trimming shortened V by 5 bases and J by 2 bases, and 9 bases separated the two germline ends. CDR1 and CDR2 (germline): LNHDA, SQIVND (reference sequence). The CDR3 spells CASSGTVQETQYF. As DNA, the CDR3 is TGTGCCAGTAGTGGGACGGTACAAGAGACCCAGTACTTC.

The V call is TRBV6-5, the J call TRBJ1-1; no definite D call. Trimming cost V 0 bases and J 4 bases, with 6 bases left between them. Germline CDR1 reads MNHEY; CDR2 reads SVGAGI. This CDR3 region has 13 residues. CDR3 nucleotides: TGTGCCAGCAGTTACTCGAATCCCACTGAAGCTTTCTTT. Translating it yields CASSYSNPTEAFF.

There are a few counts of this clone. The V call is TRBV11-3, the J call TRBJ1-1; TRBD1 is a possible D gene (5 bases). The CDR3 is 14 residues long. CDR1 is SGHNT, CDR2 YENEEA, per germline. Trimming removed 2 bases from V and 4 bases from J, with 11 bases in between. CDR3 protein: CASSLQGDGTEAFF. The CDR3, as DNA: TGTGCCAGCAGCTTACAGGGAGACGGCACTGAAGCTTTCTTT.